These 17 T cell receptor beta chains originate from one sample sequenced in a study of human T cells and chemical hapten exposure. Time point in this sample: patch test 3, about 24 weeks after DPC sensitization. The treatment was: therapeutic diphenylcyclopropenone sensitization with weekly scalp DPC. TCRdb used MiXCR to reprocess the RACE reads, holding one entry per CDR3 protein. The repertoire holds about 30,000 distinct CDR3 sequences, with 5.5% to 6.5% as singletons. Sample: whole blood, taken in connection with sensitization to the hapten diphenylcyclopropenone (DPC). The origin of the receptors is a man younger than 40 with alopecia areata. Some clones in this sample may be carry-over from other donors' samples.

In this sample, this clonotype turned up many times. CDR3 nucleotide sequence: TGTGCCACCAGTGACTCTGCGGGAACCTACAATGAGCAGTTCTTC. Its translation: CATSDSAGTYNEQFF. The V and J genes are TRBV24-1 and TRBJ2-1; possibly TRBD2 for D (6 bases). The CDR3 totals 15 residues. Trimming stripped 4 bases from V and 2 bases from J, with 11 bases between. The germline V gene has CDR1 KGHDR and CDR2 SFDVKD.

Only a few counts were recorded for this clonotype. This may be a read error, as it is one base from a much larger clone. This sequence joins TRBV7-8 and TRBJ2-7; D remains unclear. Trimming took off 1 base at V and 3 bases at J, with 7 bases between the two ends. The CDR3 covers 13 residues. Germline lookup yields CDR1 SGHVS and CDR2 FQNEAQ. As DNA, the CDR3 is TGTGCCAGCAGCTTAGACAGTGGCTACGAGCAGTACTTC. Its translation is CASSLDSGYEQYF.

This clonotype was detected ten times or more. The chain joins TRBV5-6 to TRBJ1-2, with D perhaps matching TRBD1 (6 bases). The length of the CDR3 is 17 residues. The V and J ends lost 3 bases and 4 bases respectively, with 22 bases between them. The V gene's germline CDR1 is SGHDT and CDR2 YYEEEE. The CDR3 DNA reads TGTGCCAGCAGCTCGTTAGCCCCGGGGGCGCTTCTCTATGGCTACACCTTC. Encoded protein: CASSSLAPGALLYGYTF.

This clonotype was observed at least ten times. The gene calls are TRBV12-3 or TRBV12-4 and TRBJ2-1; the D call may be TRBD1 or TRBD2 (5 bases each). The CDR3 contains 14 residues. V was clipped by 4 bases and J by 10 bases, with 17 bases between them. The CDR3 sequence is CASSSAGWGMEQFF. CDR3 nucleotides: TGTGCCAGCAGTTCCGCTGGGTGGGGGATGGAGCAGTTCTTC.

This clonotype was counted many times. This rearrangement joins TRBV11-2 to TRBJ2-5, with 10 bases aligning to TRBD2. This CDR3 is built from 18 residues. V was clipped by 1 base and J by 0 bases; unmatched bases: 8. Looked up from germline, CDR1 is SGHAT and CDR2 is FQNNGV. The CDR3 nucleotides read TGTGCCAGCAGCTTAGCGATTAGCGGGAGGTTGTACCAAGAGACCCAGTACTTC. This sequence encodes CASSLAISGRLYQETQYF.

This clonotype occurred many times. The gene calls are TRBV7-2 and TRBJ1-2; 8 bases map to TRBD1. The CDR3 covers 15 residues. The V segment lost 5 bases and the J segment 7 bases; nucleotides outside the gene matches: 12. Germline lookup yields CDR1 SGHTA and CDR2 FQGNSA. DNA of the CDR3: TGTGCCAGCAGCCCTTCCCCGGCAGGGGGCCCTGGCTACACCTTC. Protein sequence: CASSPSPAGGPGYTF.

The chain employs TRBV11-2 and TRBJ2-3; weak D call: TRBD1 (7 bases). Germline CDR1 and CDR2: SGHAT and FQNNGV. CDR3 length equals 16 residues. V was cut by 5 bases and J by 4 bases, with 19 bases left in between. The CDR3 loop reads CASSRLEGAGPDTQYF. CDR3 bases: TGTGCCAGCAGCCGTTTGGAGGGGGCCGGGCCAGATACGCAGTATTTT.

This chain links TRBV24-1 with TRBJ2-3, with D perhaps TRBD2 (6 bases). Germline V lookup: CDR1 KGHDR, CDR2 SFDVKD. The V gene lost 10 bases and the J gene lost 2 bases, with 12 bases spanning the gap. The CDR3 totals 13 residues. The CDR3 region is CATAGGLTDTQYF. Written as DNA, the CDR3 is TGTGCCACAGCGGGTGGTCTCACAGATACGCAGTATTTT.

This clonotype has just a few counts. The J gene is TRBJ2-7, the V gene TRBV7-9, with D uncertain. CDR3 length equals 13 residues. V lost 11 bases and J 3 bases, leaving 17 bases between the germline ends. Germline CDR1 SEHNR, CDR2 FQNEAQ (reference sequence). The CDR3 protein is CACRSFDIYEQYF. The CDR3 DNA reads TGTGCCTGCCGATCCTTTGACATCTACGAGCAGTACTTC.

This clonotype was detected ten times or more. This sequence joins TRBV20-1 and TRBJ2-3; 10 bases match TRBD2. V trimming: 3 bases; J trimming: 6 bases; junction bases outside the gene matches: 3. Looked up from germline, CDR1 is DFQATT and CDR2 is SNEGSKA (reference sequence). This CDR3 spans 13 amino acids. Here the CDR3 DNA reads TGCAGTGCTAGTAAAGCGGGAGGGGATACGCAGTATTTT. Translating it yields CSASKAGGDTQYF.

This clonotype has a count of ten or more. This chain joins TRBV20-1 and TRBJ2-1; TRBD2 matches 11 bases. The CDR3 is made up of 14 amino acids. CDR1 is DFQATT and CDR2 is SNEGSKA in the germline V gene (reference sequence). The junction had 4 bases not matched to a gene; V was cut back by 0 bases and J by 9 bases. The CDR3: CSARENSGRGEQFF. The CDR3 coding sequence is TGCAGTGCTAGAGAGAATAGCGGGAGGGGTGAGCAGTTCTTC.

For the CDR3, the DNA is TGCGCCAGCAGCCAAGAGCAGGGCGACTATGGCTACACCTTC. It yields the protein CASSQEQGDYGYTF. The chain carries TRBV4-1 and TRBJ1-2; D might be TRBD1 (5 bases). Germline V lookup: CDR1 MGHRA, CDR2 YSYEKL. V lost 0 bases to trimming and J lost 3 bases, with 8 bases between them. The CDR3 length is 14 residues.

The sample holds many counts of this clonotype. The chain uses TRBV2 and TRBJ1-1; D ambiguous. The CDR3 has 12 amino acids. Germline V gene sequence: CDR1 SNHLY, CDR2 FYNNEI. V dropped 1 base and J dropped 7 bases, with 7 bases sitting between them. This chain's CDR3 is CASSEERREAFF. CDR3 in DNA: TGTGCCAGCAGTGAAGAGAGACGTGAAGCTTTCTTT.

This clonotype was detected many times. The chain employs TRBV11-2 and TRBJ2-2; D is perhaps TRBD2 (5 bases). V dropped 6 bases and J dropped 1 base, with 12 bases sitting between them. Looked up from germline, CDR1 is SGHAT and CDR2 is FQNNGV. The CDR3 is 15 residues long. CDR3 DNA sequence: TGTGCCAGCAGATTTATCGGGGAGAACACCGGGGAGCTGTTTTTT. This translates into CASRFIGENTGELFF. The whole variable domain, filled in from reference TRBV11-2 and TRBJ2-2, reads EAGVAQSPRYKIIEKRQSVAFWCNPISGHATLYWYQQILGQGPKLLIQFQNNGVVDDSQLPKDRFSAERLKGVDSTLKIQPAKLEDSAVYLCASRFIGENTGELFFGEGSRLTVL.

This clonotype has a count of ten or more. This chain links TRBV12-3 or TRBV12-4 with TRBJ2-7; TRBD1 agrees at 7 bases. The V gene end was trimmed by 7 bases and the J gene end by 7 bases; junction bases not matched to a gene: 19. This CDR3 is 16 amino acids long. The CDR3 is CASTISGVTGMREQYF. The CDR3 coding sequence is TGTGCCAGCACCATTTCGGGTGTGACAGGGATGAGGGAGCAGTACTTC.

This clonotype has a handful of counts. The chain links TRBV6-5 to TRBJ2-2; D is unresolved. From germline, CDR1 is MNHEY and CDR2 SVGAGI. Trimming removed 0 bases from V and 2 bases from J, with 4 bases in between. CDR3 length: 14 residues. The CDR3 sequence: CASSYSLNTGELFF. The CDR3, as DNA: TGTGCCAGCAGTTACTCACTCAACACCGGGGAGCTGTTTTTT.

This clonotype was counted at least ten times. The chain employs TRBV19 and TRBJ1-6; TRBD1 agrees at 7 bases. V dropped 5 bases and J dropped 10; count of bases not matched to a gene: 11. The CDR3 runs 15 residues. Germline values: CDR1 LNHDA, CDR2 SQIVND (reference sequence). The CDR3 DNA sequence: TGTGCCAGTAGTCAAGCGACAGGGAGGGAATCACCCCTCCACTTT. Amino acid sequence: CASSQATGRESPLHF.